This T cell receptor beta chain was obtained from a study of beta chain features in type 1 diabetes. Study as a whole: All samples combined gave 107,917,701 sorted cells for examination. Findings and limits, study-wide: Healthy donors had naive, central memory and Treg TCRB repertoires that appeared less similar than those seen among patients. Reads derived from cDNA could over-represent cells showing high TCR expression. Lower insertion and higher deletion counts appeared at VDJ junctions in type 1 diabetes patients.

This CDR3 region has 17 residues. From germline, CDR1 is KGHSH and CDR2 LQKENI. Between the trimmed V and J ends, which lost 3 bases and 6 bases, there was a span of 21 bases. Regarding this clone: What it recognizes is unknown.

Reverse transcription of all isolated RNA meant that expressed TCRB transcripts were sequenced. Clones were sequenced by immunoSEQ multiplex PCR, and TCRdb holds only the in-frame ones, with some missing. Of about 140,000 clones in the sample, about 10% were seen once. The origin of this receptor is a man aged 18-30 years in good health. The genes are TRBV18 and TRBJ2-1; weak D call: TRBD2 (6 bases). Sequenced sample: naive CD4+ T cells from blood. The CDR3 is CASSPWRRDRPANEQFF. CDR3 nucleotide sequence: TGTGCCAGCTCACCCTGGAGGAGGGACCGACCCGCCAATGAGCAGTTCTTC.